This TCR beta chain stems from a study of patients and donors after allogeneic stem cell transplantation. One entry per CDR3 protein results from TCRdb running MiXCR on the RT-PCR reads. Of 150,000 to 250,000 distinct CDR3 sequences in the sample, 41% were seen once. Trimming removed 5 bases from V and 2 bases from J; junction bases left unmatched: 9. This CDR3 is 15 amino acids long. Germline CDR1 reads DFQATT; CDR2 reads SNEGSKA (reference sequence). This receptor was identified in a human donor who was either an allogeneic HSCT recipient or a stem cell or donor lymphocyte infusion donor (not recorded which). It is not recorded whose cells these are; they may come from a transplant donor. This chain links TRBV20-1 with TRBJ2-7, with 10 positions matching TRBD1. What was sequenced was blood, either unsorted or a sorted T cell fraction (not recorded which). Written as DNA, the CDR3 is TGCAGTGCTTATGACCGGGACAGGGGTACCTACGAGCAGTACTTC. This sequence encodes CSAYDRDRGTYEQYF.